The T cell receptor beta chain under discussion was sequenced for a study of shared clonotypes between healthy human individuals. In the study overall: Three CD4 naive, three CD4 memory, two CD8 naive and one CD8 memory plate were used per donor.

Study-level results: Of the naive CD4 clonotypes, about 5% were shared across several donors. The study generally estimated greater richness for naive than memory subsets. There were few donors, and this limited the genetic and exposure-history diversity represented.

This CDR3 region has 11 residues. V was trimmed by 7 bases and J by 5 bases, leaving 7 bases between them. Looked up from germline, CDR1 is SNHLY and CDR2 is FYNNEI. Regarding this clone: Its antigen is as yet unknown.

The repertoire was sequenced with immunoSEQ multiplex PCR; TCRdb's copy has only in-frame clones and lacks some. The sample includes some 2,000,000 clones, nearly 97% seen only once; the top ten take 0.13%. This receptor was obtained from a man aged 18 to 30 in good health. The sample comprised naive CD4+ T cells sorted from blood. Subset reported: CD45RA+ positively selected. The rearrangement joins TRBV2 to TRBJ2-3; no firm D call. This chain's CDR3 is CASNRLDTQYF. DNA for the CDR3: TGTGCCAGCAACCGACTAGATACGCAGTATTTT. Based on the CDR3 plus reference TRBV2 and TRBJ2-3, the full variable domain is EPEVTQTPSHQVTQMGQEVILRCVPISNHLYFYWYRQILGQKVEFLVSFYNNEISEKSEIFDDQFSVERPDGSNFTLKIRSTKLEDSAMYFCASNRLDTQYFGPGTRLTVL.